This T cell receptor beta chain was recovered during a study of CD8+ T cells in alopecia areata. Findings of the study overall: Sequence data from scalp samples additionally include resident alphabeta T cells of normal skin. The study found higher clonality in lesional than normal scalp, especially in alopecia totalis/universalis.

This clone has only a few counts. The antigen is not known. RNA extraction was followed by reverse transcription into cDNA, which acted as the sequencing template. Produced via immunoSEQ multiplex PCR; TCRdb's table is partial and in-frame only. There are over 25,000 clones in the sample; about 80% occur only once, and 15% to 20% lies in the top ten. Sampling of alopecia areata patients yielded lesional scalp punch biopsies as well as peripheral blood. Looked up from germline, CDR1 is MNHNS and CDR2 is SASEGT. The length of the CDR3 is 16 residues. With V trimmed by 3 bases and J by 1 base, 2 bases remained unmatched.

The sequence derives from a human donor with alopecia areata. The chain recombines TRBV6-1 with TRBJ2-3; TRBD2 matches 12 bases. The material sequenced was NKG2D-low CD8+ T cells sorted from blood. The CDR3, as DNA: TGTGCCAGCAGTGAGACTAGCGGGAGAGGCACAGATACGCAGTATTTT. Amino acid sequence: CASSETSGRGTDTQYF.